The 3 T cell receptor beta chains below all came from one sample that was sequenced in a study of T-cell reconstitution after alpha-beta-depleted transplantation in children. Construction of the TCRbeta library involved unique molecular identifiers. In TCRdb, the PCR reads were re-called with MiXCR into one record per CDR3 protein. The table includes 200,000 to 250,000 distinct CDR3 sequences, roughly 9.1% detected once. This specimen consisted of PBMCs, mostly from graft donor cells, obtained 360 days after TCRalphabeta/CD19-depleted stem cell transplant. These receptors were taken from a male patient aged 2-15 years who had a stem cell transplant for acute myeloid leukemia, so the T cells may come from the graft donor.

In this sample, this clonotype turned up a few times. Relative to the germline gene, one junction end is altered; a read error may explain this. V gene TRBV7-2 combines with J gene TRBJ2-1; D is uncertain. This CDR3 spans 14 amino acids. Germline values: CDR1 SGHTA, CDR2 FQGNSA. CDR3 DNA: TGTGCCAGCAGATTAGGGATTTTCGGTAATGAGCAGTTCTTC. Translation: CASRLGIFGNEQFF.

The chain combines TRBV18 with TRBJ2-7; TRBD1 might be the D (6 bases). V was clipped by 2 bases and J by 6 bases, with 17 bases between them. The V gene's germline CDR1 is KGHSH and CDR2 LQKENI. The CDR3 totals 15 residues. The CDR3 DNA sequence: TGTGCCAGCTCACCAAACTTACAGGGAACTATCGAGCAGTACTTC. Translated: CASSPNLQGTIEQYF.

A word on this clonotype: At one of its ends the junction is not consistent with the germline gene, which may arise from a read error. The chain is built from TRBV9 and TRBJ2-3, with D uncertain. The germline V gene encodes CDR1 SGDLS and CDR2 YYNGEE. The CDR3 is 12 amino acids. CDR3 residues: CASGVEDDTQYF. For the CDR3, the DNA is TGTGCCAGCGGCGTAGAGGATGATACGCAGTATTTT.